The following is a T cell receptor (beta chain) sequence with its context. Antigen specificity is unknown. This sample is drawn from a study of T cell repertoires in cytomegalovirus infection. Germline V lookup: CDR1 MNHNS, CDR2 SASEGT. The CDR3 totals 13 residues. V lost 7 bases and J 2 bases, leaving 11 bases between the germline ends. TCRdb processed the reads anew with MiXCR; each CDR3 protein has one entry. The table has about 890,000 distinct CDR3 sequences, roughly 30% seen once. Sequences were derived from cultured CD8+ T cells from PBMCs, sampled from culture after CMV antigen stimulation. The clonotype was recovered from a human donor in good health (CMV status not recorded). Some clones in this sample may be carry-over from other donors' samples. The chain recombines TRBV6-1 with TRBJ2-5; perhaps TRBD2 as D (5 bases). The CDR3 coding sequence is TGTGCCAGCACAGTTGGGAGACAAGAGACCCAGTACTTC. Its protein product is CASTVGRQETQYF.